This T cell receptor beta chain was retrieved from a study of cytomegalovirus exposure and HLA in healthy donors. As for the study in general: When fewer than 400 donors were genotyped, more than 70% of them were found to fall in the Caucasian-associated ancestry cluster.

General study results and limits: Links to common viral pathogens appeared, in a later analysis, for several of the most significant clusters. Researchers reportedly found TCR beta sequences accurately predicted most subjects' HLA-A and HLA-B alleles. The study designated some 180 TCR beta chains cytomegalovirus-associated.

Primers: 60 Vbeta forward and 13 Jbeta reverse. Measured with immunoSEQ multiplex PCR; TCRdb has only the in-frame clones, and not every one. Among approximately 99,000 clones listed, approximately 80% were seen once. As for this clone: Its antigen remains unknown.

With 5 bases clipped from V and 2 bases from J, the junction kept 5 bases outside the gene matches. Per the germline V gene, CDR1 is SGHTA and CDR2 is FQGTGA. The CDR3 spans 14 residues. Sequenced sample: PBMCs. This rearrangement joins TRBV7-3 to TRBJ2-7, with 8 bases that match TRBD1. The receptor's source is a male donor in good health and CMV-seropositive. The CDR3 loop is CASSPGTGPYEQYF. The CDR3 DNA is TGTGCCAGCAGCCCCGGGACAGGCCCCTACGAGCAGTACTTC.